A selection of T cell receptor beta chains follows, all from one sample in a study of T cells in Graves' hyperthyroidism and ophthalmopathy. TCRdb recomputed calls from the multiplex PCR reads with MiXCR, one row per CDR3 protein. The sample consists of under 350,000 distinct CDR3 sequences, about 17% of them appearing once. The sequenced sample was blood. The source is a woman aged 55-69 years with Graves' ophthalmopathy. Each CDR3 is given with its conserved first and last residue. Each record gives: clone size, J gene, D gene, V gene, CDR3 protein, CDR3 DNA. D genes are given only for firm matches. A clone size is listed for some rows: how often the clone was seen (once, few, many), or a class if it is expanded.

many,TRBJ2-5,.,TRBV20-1,CSARDVGLQETQYF,TGCAGTGCTAGAGATGTAGGTCTCCAAGAGACCCAGTACTTC
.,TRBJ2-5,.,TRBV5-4,CASSGHRAETQYF,TGTGCCAGCAGCGGGCACAGGGCAGAGACCCAGTACTTC
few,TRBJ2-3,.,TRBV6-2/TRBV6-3,CASSYSGDTQYF,TGTGCCAGCAGTTACTCGGGAGATACGCAGTATTTT
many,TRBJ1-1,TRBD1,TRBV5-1,CASSRSGGLNTEAFF,TGCGCCAGCAGCCGATCAGGGGGATTAAACACTGAAGCTTTCTTT
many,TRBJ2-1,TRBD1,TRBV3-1,CASSFGQGEQFF,TGTGCCAGCAGCTTCGGACAGGGAGAGCAGTTCTTC
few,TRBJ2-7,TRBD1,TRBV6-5,CASSYAGTGGIYEQYF,TGTGCCAGCAGTTACGCAGGGACAGGGGGTATCTACGAGCAGTACTTC
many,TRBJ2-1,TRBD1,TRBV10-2,CASSKNRGRGQFF,TGCGCCAGCAGTAAAAACAGGGGGCGTGGGCAGTTCTTC
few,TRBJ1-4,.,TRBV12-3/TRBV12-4,CASSRIRDEKLFF,TGTGCCAGCAGCCGCATCCGGGATGAAAAACTGTTTTTT
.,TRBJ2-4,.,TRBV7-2,CASSLTGQGPIPGGRYF,TGTGCCAGCAGCTTAACGGGGCAGGGGCCTATTCCTGGCGGGAGGTACTTC
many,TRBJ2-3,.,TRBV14,CASSQSFWMTDTQYF,TGTGCCAGCAGCCAGTCGTTTTGGATGACAGATACGCAGTATTTT
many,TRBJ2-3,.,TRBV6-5,CASSYSLQLDTQYF,TGTGCCAGCAGTTACTCCCTTCAGCTGGATACGCAGTATTTT
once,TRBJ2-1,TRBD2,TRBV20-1,CSARDATGTSGISEQFF,TGCAGTGCTAGAGATGCGACCGGGACTAGCGGGATTAGTGAGCAGTTCTTC
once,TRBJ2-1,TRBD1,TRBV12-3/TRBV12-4,CASTTGVWLEQFF,TGTGCCAGCACCACAGGGGTTTGGCTTGAGCAGTTCTTC
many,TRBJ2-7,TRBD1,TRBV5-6,CASSFGTGYEQYF,TGTGCCAGCAGCTTCGGGACAGGCTACGAGCAGTACTTC
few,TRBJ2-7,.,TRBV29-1,CSVEDLLKTSSYEQYF,TGCAGCGTTGAAGATCTTTTGAAGACCAGCTCCTACGAGCAGTACTTC
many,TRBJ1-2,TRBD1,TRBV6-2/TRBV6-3,CASSYSPDRDYGYTF,TGTGCCAGCAGTTACTCCCCGGACAGGGACTATGGCTACACCTTC
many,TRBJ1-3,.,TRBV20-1,CSAPDRSSGNTIYF,TGCAGTGCTCCAGACAGATCCTCTGGAAACACCATATATTTT
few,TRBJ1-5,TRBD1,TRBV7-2,CASSWTGTGKNQPQHF,TGTGCCAGCAGCTGGACCGGGACAGGTAAAAATCAGCCCCAGCATTTT
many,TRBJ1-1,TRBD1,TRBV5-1,CASSWTGRTEAFF,TGCGCCAGCAGCTGGACAGGGCGTACCGAAGCTTTCTTT
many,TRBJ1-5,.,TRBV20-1,CSARARVGGYWGQPQHF,TGCAGTGCTAGGGCTAGGGTGGGAGGATATTGGGGTCAGCCCCAGCATTTT
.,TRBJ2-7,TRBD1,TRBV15,CATSRVPHRGFHYEQYF,TGTGCCACCAGCAGAGTCCCCCACAGGGGATTTCACTACGAGCAGTACTTC
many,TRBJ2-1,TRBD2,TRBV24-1,CATSGGGGAESDEQFF,TGTGCCACCAGTGGAGGCGGGGGGGCCGAGTCCGATGAGCAGTTCTTC
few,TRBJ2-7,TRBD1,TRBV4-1,CASSQDGTATYEQYF,TGCGCCAGCAGCCAAGACGGGACAGCGACCTACGAGCAGTACTTC
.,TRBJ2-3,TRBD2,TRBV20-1,CSARGEAGPSDTQYF,TGCAGTGCTAGAGGGGAAGCGGGGCCTTCAGATACGCAGTATTTT
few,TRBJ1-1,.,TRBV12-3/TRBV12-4,CASSFEQTEAFF,TGTGCCAGCAGTTTTGAGCAAACTGAAGCTTTCTTT
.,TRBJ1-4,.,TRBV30,CAWSAGTPEKLFF,TGTGCCTGGAGCGCCGGGACCCCTGAAAAACTGTTTTTT
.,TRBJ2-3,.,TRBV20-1,CSARSLVRADTQYF,TGCAGTGCTAGAAGCCTCGTCCGCGCAGATACGCAGTATTTT
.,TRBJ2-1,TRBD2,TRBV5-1,CASSVLPGLANNEQFF,TGCGCCAGCAGCGTACTTCCGGGACTAGCGAACAATGAGCAGTTCTTC
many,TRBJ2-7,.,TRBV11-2,CASSLDWSKRYF,TGTGCCAGCAGCTTAGATTGGTCCAAGCGGTACTTC
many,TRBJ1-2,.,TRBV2,CASSELGGDFNYGYTF,TGTGCCAGCAGTGAACTGGGGGGGGACTTTAACTATGGCTACACCTTC
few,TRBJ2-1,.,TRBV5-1,CASSLAGSSGSYNEQFF,TGCGCCAGCAGCTTGGCGGGGTCCTCTGGCTCCTACAATGAGCAGTTCTTC
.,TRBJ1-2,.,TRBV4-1,CASSQEVAYYGYTF,TGCGCCAGCAGCCAAGAGGTCGCATACTATGGCTACACCTTC
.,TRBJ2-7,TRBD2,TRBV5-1,CASSQSGTSGSYEQYF,TGCGCCAGCAGCCAGTCCGGGACTAGCGGCTCCTACGAGCAGTACTTC
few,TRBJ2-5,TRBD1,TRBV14,CASSQVTGGSETQYF,TGTGCCAGCAGCCAAGTCACAGGGGGGTCGGAGACCCAGTACTTC
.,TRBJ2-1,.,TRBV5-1,CASSLATGHNEQFF,TGCGCCAGCAGCTTGGCGACAGGCCACAATGAGCAGTTCTTC
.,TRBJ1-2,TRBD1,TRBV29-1,CSAARDRNSNYGYTF,TGCAGCGCCGCCCGGGACAGAAATTCTAACTATGGCTACACCTTC
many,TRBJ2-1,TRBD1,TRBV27,CASGNRQGITNEQFF,TGTGCCAGCGGCAACAGACAGGGTATAACAAATGAGCAGTTCTTC
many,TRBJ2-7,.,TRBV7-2,CASSLAYLNYEQYF,TGTGCCAGCAGCTTAGCGTACCTTAACTACGAGCAGTACTTC
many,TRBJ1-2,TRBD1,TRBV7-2,CASSPFRDRESGYTF,TGTGCCAGCAGCCCCTTCCGGGACAGGGAATCGGGCTACACCTTC
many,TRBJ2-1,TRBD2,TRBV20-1,CSARDPLSGSHNEQFF,TGCAGTGCTAGAGACCCTTTAAGCGGGAGTCACAATGAGCAGTTCTTC
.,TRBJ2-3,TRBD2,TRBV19,CAIREAGDTDTQYF,TGTGCCATTAGGGAAGCGGGGGACACAGATACGCAGTATTTT
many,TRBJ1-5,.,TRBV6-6,CASSYSLTGVQPQHF,TGTGCCAGCAGTTACTCCCTGACAGGAGTTCAGCCCCAGCATTTT
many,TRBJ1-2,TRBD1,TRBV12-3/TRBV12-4,CASRSHGTGGGGYTF,TGTGCCAGCAGATCACACGGGACAGGGGGCGGAGGCTACACCTTC
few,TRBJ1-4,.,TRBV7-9,CASSFIAGTNEKLFF,TGTGCCAGCAGCTTTATCGCGGGCACTAATGAAAAACTGTTTTTT
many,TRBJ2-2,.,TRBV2,CASRAGHITGELFF,TGTGCCAGCAGAGCGGGTCACATCACCGGGGAGCTGTTTTTT
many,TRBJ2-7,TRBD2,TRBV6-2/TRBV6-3,CASSYLSGRPSYEQYF,TGTGCCAGCAGTTACCTTAGCGGGAGACCGAGCTACGAGCAGTACTTC
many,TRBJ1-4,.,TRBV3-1,CASSQGRPGWELFF,TGTGCCAGCAGCCAAGGGAGGCCGGGCTGGGAACTGTTTTTT
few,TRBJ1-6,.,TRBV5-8,CASIRRDKFSPLHF,TGTGCCAGCATCCGCCGGGACAAATTTTCACCCCTCCACTTT
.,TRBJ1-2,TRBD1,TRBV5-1,CASSLYGTGGNGYTF,TGCGCCAGCAGCTTATACGGGACAGGGGGTAATGGCTACACCTTC
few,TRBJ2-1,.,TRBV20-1,CSAQNGAQYNEQFF,TGCAGTGCACAGAACGGAGCGCAATACAATGAGCAGTTCTTC
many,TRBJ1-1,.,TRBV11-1,CASSSTRGLNTEAFF,TGTGCCAGCAGCTCGACCAGGGGCCTGAACACTGAAGCTTTCTTT
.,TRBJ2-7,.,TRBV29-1,CSVGQATYEQYF,TGCAGCGTTGGACAGGCCACCTACGAGCAGTACTTC
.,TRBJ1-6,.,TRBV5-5,CASSPSHLTQGFNSPLHF,TGTGCCAGCAGCCCCTCGCACCTGACGCAGGGTTTCAATTCACCCCTCCACTTT
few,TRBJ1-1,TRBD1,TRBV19,CASTGTGGGRNTEAFF,TGTGCCAGTACCGGGACAGGGGGTGGACGAAACACTGAAGCTTTCTTT